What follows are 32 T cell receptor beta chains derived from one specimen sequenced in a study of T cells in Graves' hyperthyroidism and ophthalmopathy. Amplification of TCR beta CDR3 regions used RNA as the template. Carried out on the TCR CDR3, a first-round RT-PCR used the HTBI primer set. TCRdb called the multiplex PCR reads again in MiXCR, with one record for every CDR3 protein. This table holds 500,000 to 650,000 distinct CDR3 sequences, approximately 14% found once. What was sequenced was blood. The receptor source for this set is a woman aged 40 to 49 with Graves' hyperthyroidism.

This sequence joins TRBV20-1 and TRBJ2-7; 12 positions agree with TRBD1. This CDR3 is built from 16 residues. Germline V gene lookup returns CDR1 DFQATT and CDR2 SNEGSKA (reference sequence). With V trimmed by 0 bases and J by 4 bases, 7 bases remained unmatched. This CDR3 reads CSARDPGQGAGYEQYF. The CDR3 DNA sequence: TGCAGTGCTAGAGACCCGGGACAGGGGGCCGGTTACGAGCAGTACTTC.

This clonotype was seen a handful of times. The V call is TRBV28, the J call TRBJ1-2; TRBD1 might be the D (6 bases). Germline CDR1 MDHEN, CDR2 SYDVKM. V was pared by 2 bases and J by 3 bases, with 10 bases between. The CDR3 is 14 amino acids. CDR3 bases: TGTGCCAGCAGTTTACCCCCAGGGGACTATGGCTACACCTTC. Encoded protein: CASSLPPGDYGYTF.

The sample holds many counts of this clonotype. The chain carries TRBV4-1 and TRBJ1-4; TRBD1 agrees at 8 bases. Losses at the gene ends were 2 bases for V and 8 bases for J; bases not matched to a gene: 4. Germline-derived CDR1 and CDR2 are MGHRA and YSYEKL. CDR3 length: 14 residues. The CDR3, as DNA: TGCGCCAGCAGCCAACAGGGGGCAAGGGAAAAACTGTTTTTT. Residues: CASSQQGAREKLFF.

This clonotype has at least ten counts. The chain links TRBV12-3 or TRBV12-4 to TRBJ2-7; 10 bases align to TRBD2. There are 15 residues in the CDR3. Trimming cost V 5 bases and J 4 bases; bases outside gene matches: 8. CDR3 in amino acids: CASSPAAGGPYEQYF. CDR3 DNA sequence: TGTGCCAGCAGTCCCGCAGCGGGAGGGCCGTACGAGCAGTACTTC.

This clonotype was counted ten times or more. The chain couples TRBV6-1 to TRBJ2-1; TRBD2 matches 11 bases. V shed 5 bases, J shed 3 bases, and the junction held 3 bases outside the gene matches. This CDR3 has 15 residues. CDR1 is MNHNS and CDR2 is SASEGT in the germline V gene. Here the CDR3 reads CASSRLAGNYNEQFF. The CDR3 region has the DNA TGTGCCAGCAGTCGACTAGCGGGAAACTACAATGAGCAGTTCTTC.

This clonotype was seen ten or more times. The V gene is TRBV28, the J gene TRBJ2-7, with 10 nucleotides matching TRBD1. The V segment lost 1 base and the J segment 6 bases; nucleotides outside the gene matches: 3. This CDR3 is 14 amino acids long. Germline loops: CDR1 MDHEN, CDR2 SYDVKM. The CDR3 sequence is CASSLSTGGIEQYF. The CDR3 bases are TGTGCCAGCAGTTTATCGACAGGGGGCATCGAGCAGTACTTC. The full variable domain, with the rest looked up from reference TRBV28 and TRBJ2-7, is DVKVTQSSRYLVKRTGEKVFLECVQDMDHENMFWYRQDPGLGLRLIYFSYDVKMKEKGDIPEGYSVSREKKERFSLILESASTNQTSMYLCASSLSTGGIEQYFGPGTRLTVT.

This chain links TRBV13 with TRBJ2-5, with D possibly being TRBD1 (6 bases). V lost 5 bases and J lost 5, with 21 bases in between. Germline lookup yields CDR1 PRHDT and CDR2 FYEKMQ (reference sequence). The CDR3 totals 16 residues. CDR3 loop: CASSRTRGHIVETQYF. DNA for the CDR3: TGTGCCAGCAGCCGAACCCGGGGACATATCGTGGAGACCCAGTACTTC. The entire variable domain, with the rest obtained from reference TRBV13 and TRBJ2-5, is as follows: AAGVIQSPRHLIKEKRETATLKCYPIPRHDTVYWYQQGPGQDPQFLISFYEKMQSDKGSIPDRFSAQQFSDYHSELNMSSLELGDSALYFCASSRTRGHIVETQYFGPGTRLLVL.

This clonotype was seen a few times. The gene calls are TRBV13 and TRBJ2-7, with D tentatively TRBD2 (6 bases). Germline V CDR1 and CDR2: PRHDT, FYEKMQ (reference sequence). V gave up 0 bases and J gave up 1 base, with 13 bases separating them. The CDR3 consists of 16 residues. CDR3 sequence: CASSLGGGGSSYEQYF. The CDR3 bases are TGTGCCAGCAGCTTAGGGGGCGGAGGGAGTTCCTACGAGCAGTACTTC.

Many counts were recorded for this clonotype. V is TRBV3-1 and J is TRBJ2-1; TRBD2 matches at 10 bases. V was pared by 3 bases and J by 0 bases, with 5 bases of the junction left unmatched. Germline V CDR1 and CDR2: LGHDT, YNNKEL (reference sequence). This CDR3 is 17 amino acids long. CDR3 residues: CASSQGTSASSYNEQFF. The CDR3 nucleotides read TGTGCCAGCAGCCAGGGGACTAGCGCAAGCTCCTACAATGAGCAGTTCTTC.

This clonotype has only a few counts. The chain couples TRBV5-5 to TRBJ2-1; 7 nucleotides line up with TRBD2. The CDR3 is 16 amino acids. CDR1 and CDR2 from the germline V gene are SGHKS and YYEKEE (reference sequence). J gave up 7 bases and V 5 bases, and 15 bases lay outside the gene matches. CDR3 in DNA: TGTGCCAGCAGTCCACCGGGAGGCGCAATTGTAAATGAGCAGTTCTTC. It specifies CASSPPGGAIVNEQFF.

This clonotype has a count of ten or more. The CDR3 DNA reads as TGTGCCAGCAGTTTCTTGAGGGCTGGGGCGGACACTGAAGCTTTCTTT. The encoded protein is CASSFLRAGADTEAFF. The chain combines TRBV12-3 or TRBV12-4 with TRBJ1-1; perhaps TRBD1 as D (5 bases). The ends were cut back, 3 bases at V and 3 bases at J, with 17 bases in the middle. The CDR3 consists of 16 residues.

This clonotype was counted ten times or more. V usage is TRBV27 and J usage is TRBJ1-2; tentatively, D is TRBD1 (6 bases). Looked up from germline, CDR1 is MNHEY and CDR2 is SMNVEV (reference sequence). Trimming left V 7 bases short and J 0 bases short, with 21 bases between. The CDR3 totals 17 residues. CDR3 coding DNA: TGTGCCAGCACCAAATTAGCGGGGGGCATATCTAACTATGGCTACACCTTC. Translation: CASTKLAGGISNYGYTF.

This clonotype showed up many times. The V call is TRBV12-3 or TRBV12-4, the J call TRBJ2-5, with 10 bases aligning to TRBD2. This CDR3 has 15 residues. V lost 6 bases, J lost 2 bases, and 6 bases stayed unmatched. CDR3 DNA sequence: TGTGCCAGCAGCAACAGAGCGGGAGGGCAAGAGACCCAGTACTTC. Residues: CASSNRAGGQETQYF.

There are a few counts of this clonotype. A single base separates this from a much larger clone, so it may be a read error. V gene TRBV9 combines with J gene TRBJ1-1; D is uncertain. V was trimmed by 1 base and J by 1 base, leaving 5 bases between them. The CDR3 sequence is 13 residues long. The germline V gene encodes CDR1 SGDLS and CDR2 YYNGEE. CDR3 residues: CASSVYGNTEAFF. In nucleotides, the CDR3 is TGTGCCAGCAGCGTATACGGGAACACTGAAGCTTTCTTT.

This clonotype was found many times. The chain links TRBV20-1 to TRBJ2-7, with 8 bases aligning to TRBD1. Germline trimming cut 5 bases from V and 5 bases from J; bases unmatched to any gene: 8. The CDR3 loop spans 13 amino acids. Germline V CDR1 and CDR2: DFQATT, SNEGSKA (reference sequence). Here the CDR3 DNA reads TGCAGTGCTCCTGGGTCAGGGGGCGACGAGCAGTACTTC. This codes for CSAPGSGGDEQYF.

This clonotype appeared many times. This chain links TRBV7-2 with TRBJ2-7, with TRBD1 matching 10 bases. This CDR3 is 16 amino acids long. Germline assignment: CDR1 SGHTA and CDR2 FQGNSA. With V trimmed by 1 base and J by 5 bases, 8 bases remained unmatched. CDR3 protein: CASSLVWTGGQNEQYF. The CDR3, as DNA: TGTGCCAGCAGCTTAGTCTGGACAGGGGGTCAGAACGAGCAGTACTTC.

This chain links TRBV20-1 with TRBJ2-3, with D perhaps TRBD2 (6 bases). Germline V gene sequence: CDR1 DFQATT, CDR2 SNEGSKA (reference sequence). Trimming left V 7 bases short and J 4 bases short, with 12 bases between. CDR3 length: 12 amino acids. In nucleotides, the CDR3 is TGCAGTGTTGGCGGGATAGCAGATACGCAGTATTTT. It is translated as CSVGGIADTQYF.

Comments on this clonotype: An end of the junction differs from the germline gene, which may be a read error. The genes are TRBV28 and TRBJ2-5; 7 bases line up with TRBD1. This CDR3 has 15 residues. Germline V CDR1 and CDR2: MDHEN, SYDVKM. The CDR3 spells CASSPRQGMQGTQYF. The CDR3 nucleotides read TGTGCCAGCAGTCCCCGACAGGGAATGCAAGGGACCCAGTACTTC.

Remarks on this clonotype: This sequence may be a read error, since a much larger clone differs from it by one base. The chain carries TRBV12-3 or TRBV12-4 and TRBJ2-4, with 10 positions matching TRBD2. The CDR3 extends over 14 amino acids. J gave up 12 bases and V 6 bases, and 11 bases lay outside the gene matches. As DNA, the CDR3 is TGTGCCAGCAGGCCCGGACTAGCGGTGAGGTCTCAGTACTTC. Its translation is CASRPGLAVRSQYF.

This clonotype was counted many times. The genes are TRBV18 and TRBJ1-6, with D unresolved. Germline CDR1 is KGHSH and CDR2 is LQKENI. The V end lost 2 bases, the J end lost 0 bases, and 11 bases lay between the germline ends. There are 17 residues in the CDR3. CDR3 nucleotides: TGTGCCAGCTCACCAGAGAGGGTTCACTCCTATAATTCACCCCTCCACTTT. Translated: CASSPERVHSYNSPLHF.

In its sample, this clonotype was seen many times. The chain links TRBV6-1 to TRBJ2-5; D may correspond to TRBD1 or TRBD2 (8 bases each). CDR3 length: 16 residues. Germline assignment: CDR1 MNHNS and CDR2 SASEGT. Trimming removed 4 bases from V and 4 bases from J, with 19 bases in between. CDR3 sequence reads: CASSATGGLAGETQYF. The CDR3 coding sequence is TGTGCCAGCAGTGCAACAGGGGGGCTAGCGGGAGAGACCCAGTACTTC.

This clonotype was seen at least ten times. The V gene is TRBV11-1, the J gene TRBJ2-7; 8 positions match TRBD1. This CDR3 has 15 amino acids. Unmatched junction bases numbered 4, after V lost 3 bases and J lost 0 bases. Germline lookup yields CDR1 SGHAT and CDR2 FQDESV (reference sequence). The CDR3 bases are TGTGCCAGCAGCTTTCGACAGGGGATCTCCTACGAGCAGTACTTC. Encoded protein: CASSFRQGISYEQYF.

As DNA, the CDR3 is TGTGCCAGCAGCCAAGATATCACGGAATATAATTCACCCCTCCACTTT. Its translation is CASSQDITEYNSPLHF. J is TRBJ1-6 and V is TRBV4-2; no definite D call. The CDR3 runs 16 residues. Trimming took off 0 bases at V and 4 bases at J, with 10 bases between the two ends. CDR1 is LGHNA, CDR2 YNFKEQ, per germline.

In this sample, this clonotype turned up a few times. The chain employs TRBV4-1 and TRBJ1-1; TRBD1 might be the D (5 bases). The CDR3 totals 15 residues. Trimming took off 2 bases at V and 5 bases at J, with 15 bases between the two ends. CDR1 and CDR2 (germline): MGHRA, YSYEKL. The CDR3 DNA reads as TGCGCCAGCAGCCAATATTTAGGGGCGCGGACTGAAGCTTTCTTT. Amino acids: CASSQYLGARTEAFF.

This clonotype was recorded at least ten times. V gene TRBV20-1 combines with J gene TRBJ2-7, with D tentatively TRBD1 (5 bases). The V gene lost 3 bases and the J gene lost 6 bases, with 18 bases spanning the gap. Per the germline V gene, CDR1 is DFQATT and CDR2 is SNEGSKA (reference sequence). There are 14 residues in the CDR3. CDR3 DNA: TGCAGTGCTAGTATCGACAGCTCCTACGTCGAGCAGTACTTC. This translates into CSASIDSSYVEQYF.

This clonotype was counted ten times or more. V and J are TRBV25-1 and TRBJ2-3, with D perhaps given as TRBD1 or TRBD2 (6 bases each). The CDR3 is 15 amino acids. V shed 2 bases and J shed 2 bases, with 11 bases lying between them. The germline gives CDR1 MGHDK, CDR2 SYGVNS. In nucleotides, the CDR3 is TGTGCCAGCAGTGAACAGGGGAGGCCCACAGATACGCAGTATTTT. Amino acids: CASSEQGRPTDTQYF.

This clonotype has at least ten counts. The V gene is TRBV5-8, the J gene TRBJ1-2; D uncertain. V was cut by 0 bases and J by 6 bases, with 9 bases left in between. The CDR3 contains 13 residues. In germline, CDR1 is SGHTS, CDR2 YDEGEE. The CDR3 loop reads CASSLESVDGYTF. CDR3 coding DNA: TGTGCCAGCAGCTTGGAGTCGGTAGATGGCTACACCTTC.

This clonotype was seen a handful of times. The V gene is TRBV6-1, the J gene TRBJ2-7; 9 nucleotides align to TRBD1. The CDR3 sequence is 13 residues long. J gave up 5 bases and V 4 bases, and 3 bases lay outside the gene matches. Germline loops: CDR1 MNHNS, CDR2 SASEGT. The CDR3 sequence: CASSGQGVDEQYF. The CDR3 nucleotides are TGTGCCAGCAGTGGACAGGGGGTCGACGAGCAGTACTTC.

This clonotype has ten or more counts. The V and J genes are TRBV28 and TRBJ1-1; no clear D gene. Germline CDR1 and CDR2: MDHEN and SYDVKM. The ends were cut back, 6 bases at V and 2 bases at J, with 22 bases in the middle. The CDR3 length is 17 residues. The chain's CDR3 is CASSPPRAATPNTEAFF. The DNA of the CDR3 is TGTGCCAGCAGCCCGCCTCGGGCAGCAACCCCTAACACTGAAGCTTTCTTT.

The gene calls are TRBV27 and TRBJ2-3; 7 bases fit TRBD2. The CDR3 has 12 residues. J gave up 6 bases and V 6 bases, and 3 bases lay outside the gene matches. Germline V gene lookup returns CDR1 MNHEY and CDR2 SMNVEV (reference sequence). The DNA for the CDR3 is TGTGCCAGCAGAAAAGCGGGGGATACGCAGTATTTT. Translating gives CASRKAGDTQYF.

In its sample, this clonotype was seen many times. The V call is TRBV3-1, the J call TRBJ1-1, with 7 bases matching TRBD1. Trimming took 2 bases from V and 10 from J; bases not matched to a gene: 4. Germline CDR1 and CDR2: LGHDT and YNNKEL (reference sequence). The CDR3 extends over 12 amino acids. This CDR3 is CASSQRQGSAFF. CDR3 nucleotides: TGTGCCAGCAGCCAACGACAGGGTTCAGCTTTCTTT.

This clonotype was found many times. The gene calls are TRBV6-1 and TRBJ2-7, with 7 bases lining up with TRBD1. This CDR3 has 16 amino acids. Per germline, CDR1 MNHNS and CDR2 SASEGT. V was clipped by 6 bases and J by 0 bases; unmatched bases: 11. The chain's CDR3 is CASRQQGRLSSYEQYF. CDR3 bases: TGTGCCAGCAGGCAACAGGGGCGTCTTAGCTCCTACGAGCAGTACTTC.